The rows below give T cell receptor beta chains drawn from one sample of a study of cytomegalovirus exposure and HLA in healthy donors. Sequencing used immunoSEQ multiplex PCR; TCRdb keeps in-frame clones, though not all of them. The repertoire table contains about 130,000 clones. The sequencing input was PBMCs. The receptors derive from a woman in her thirties or forties in good health and CMV-seropositive. Both conserved end residues are part of each CDR3.

j_call,v_call,cdr3_aa
TRBJ2-7,TRBV10-3,CAISSGTGYYEQYF
TRBJ2-1,TRBV7-8,CASSSGTSGRVGNEQFF
TRBJ1-1,TRBV27,CASSPRQGRITEAFF
TRBJ1-1,TRBV15,CATSRDRAGTVGAFF
TRBJ1-6,TRBV5-4,CASSRDSNSPLHF
TRBJ1-3,TRBV2,CASREQGSGNTIYF
TRBJ1-5,TRBV2,CASSGDPQAGHSNQPQHF
TRBJ2-4,TRBV7-3,CASSLGQGVGIQYF
TRBJ2-2,TRBV5-1,CASSPDSPAGAGELFF
TRBJ2-5,TRBV6-5,CASSYSLAPAETQYF
TRBJ2-3,TRBV7-8,CASSLLLKGGPDTQYF
TRBJ2-3,TRBV6-1,CASSELAGADTQYF